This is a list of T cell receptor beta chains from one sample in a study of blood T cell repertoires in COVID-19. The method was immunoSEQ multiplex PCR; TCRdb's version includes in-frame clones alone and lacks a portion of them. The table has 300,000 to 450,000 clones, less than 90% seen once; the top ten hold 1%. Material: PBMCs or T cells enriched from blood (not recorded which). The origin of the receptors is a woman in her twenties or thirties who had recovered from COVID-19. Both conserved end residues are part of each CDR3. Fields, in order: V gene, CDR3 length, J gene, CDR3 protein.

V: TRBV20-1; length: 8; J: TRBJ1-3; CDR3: CSLNTIYF
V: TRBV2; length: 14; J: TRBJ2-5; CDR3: CASSAAGGQETQYF
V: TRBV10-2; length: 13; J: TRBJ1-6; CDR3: CASSQGRNSPLHF
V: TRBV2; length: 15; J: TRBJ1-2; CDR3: CASSLRTDSLYGYTF
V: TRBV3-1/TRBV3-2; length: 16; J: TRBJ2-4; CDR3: CASSQKPPGGGNIQYF
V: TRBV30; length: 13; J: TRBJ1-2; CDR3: CAWSSLTGYGYTF
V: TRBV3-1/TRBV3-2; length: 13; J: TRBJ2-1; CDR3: CASSHRANNEQFF
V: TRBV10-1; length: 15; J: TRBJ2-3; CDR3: CASSEGTGTTDTQYF
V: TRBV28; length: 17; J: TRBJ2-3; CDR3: CASPPGTSGGATDTQYF
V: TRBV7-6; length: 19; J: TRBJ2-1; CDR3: CASSQLAGGLGLSYNEQFF
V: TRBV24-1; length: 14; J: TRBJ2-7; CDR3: CATSPGQGTYEQYF
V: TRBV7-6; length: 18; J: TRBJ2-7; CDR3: CASSLVPPRGQGAHEQYF
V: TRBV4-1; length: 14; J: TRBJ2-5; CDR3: CASSQGGGLETQYF
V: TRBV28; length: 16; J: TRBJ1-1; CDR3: CASSLGPDSTDTEAFF
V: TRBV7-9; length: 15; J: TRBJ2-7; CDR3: CASSARTSVAYEQYF
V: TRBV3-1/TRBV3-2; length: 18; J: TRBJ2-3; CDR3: CASSQVLGKSSSTDTQYF
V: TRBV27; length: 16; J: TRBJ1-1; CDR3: CASSPAVGIMNTEAFF
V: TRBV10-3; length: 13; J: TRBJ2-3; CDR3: CATSKRDTDTQYF
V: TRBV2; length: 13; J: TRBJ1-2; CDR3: CASSGQGTYGYTF
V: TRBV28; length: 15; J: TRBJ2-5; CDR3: CASSLGLAGQETQYF
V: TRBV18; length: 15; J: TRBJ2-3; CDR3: CASSPGQGIVDTQYF
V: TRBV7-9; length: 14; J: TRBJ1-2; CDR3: CASSLGDRAYGYTF
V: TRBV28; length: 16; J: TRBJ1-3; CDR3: CASSGWDRSSGNTIYF
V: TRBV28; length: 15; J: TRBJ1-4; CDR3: CASSLNRAYTEKLFF
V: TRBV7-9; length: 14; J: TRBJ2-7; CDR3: CASSLAGGTYEQYF
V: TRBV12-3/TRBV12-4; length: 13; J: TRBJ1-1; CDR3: CASRGQMNTEAFF
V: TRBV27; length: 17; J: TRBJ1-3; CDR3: CASSFNVQGAQGNTIYF
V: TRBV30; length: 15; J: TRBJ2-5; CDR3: CAWSVQMGGAETQYF
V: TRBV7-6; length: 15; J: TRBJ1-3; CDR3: CASSKTGGSGNTIYF
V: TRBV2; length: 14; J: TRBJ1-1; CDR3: CASSGEGLNTEAFF
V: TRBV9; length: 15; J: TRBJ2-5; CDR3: CASSVGVSTRETQYF
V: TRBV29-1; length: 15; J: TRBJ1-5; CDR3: CSVELDRDENQPQHF
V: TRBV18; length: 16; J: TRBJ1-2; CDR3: CASSPLGGTDTHGYTF
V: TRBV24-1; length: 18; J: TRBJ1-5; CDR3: CATSDESPTDRLVQPQHF
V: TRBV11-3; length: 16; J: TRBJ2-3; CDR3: CASSSVAETSTDTQYF
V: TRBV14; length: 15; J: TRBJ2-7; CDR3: CASSQDRQGPREQYF
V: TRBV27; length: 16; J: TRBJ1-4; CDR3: CASSSFRDRGNEKLFF
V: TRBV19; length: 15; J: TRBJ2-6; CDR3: CASSPSFSGANVLTF